What follows describes a single T cell receptor beta chain. V shed 5 bases and J shed 1 base, with 5 bases lying between them. The CDR3 sequence is 12 residues long. Germline V gene lookup returns CDR1 SGHTA and CDR2 FQGNSA. The sample is drawn from a study of identifying expanded T cells in peripheral blood. The data were produced by immunoSEQ multiplex PCR, yet TCRdb's version contains in-frame clones alone and is incomplete. Counted here are 100,000 to 110,000 clones, over 75% occurring once; the ten biggest clones make up just over 5.5%. The chain couples TRBV7-2 to TRBJ1-1; D gene ambiguous. Sequencing was performed on blood. The receptor was isolated from a person between 18 and 70 years old in good health. The CDR3 sequence is CASSRRNTEAFF. In nucleotides, the CDR3 is TGTGCCAGCAGCAGGAGGAACACTGAAGCTTTCTTT.